The 19 T cell receptor beta chains presented below share a single source sample, sequenced in a study of blood T cell repertoires in COVID-19. TCRdb's table, derived via immunoSEQ multiplex PCR, lists solely in-frame clones and lacks some. The sample lists 300,000 to 400,000 clones; roughly nine tenths were seen once. The sample comprised PBMCs or T cells enriched from blood (not recorded which). Source of these receptors: a woman in her twenties or thirties who had been exposed to COVID-19.

This sequence joins TRBV6-5 and TRBJ2-7, with a possible D match to TRBD2 (6 bases). Germline V lookup: CDR1 MNHEY, CDR2 SVGAGI. V was cut by 2 bases and J by 3 bases, with 8 bases left in between. The CDR3 consists of 13 residues. The CDR3 bases are TGTGCCAGCAGTTACGGGGGGATCTACGAGCAGTACTTC. Translated, it gives CASSYGGIYEQYF.

The V call is TRBV5-4, the J call TRBJ2-5; a weak D match, TRBD2 (7 bases). Trimming pared 9 bases from V and 5 bases from J, leaving 23 bases between. The length of the CDR3 is 15 residues. Germline V gene lookup returns CDR1 SGHNT and CDR2 YYREEE (reference sequence). The CDR3 region has the DNA TGTGCCATTCATAAGGGGGGGGGTTTTGTGGAGACCCAGTACTTC. This encodes CAIHKGGGFVETQYF.

This chain joins TRBV18 and TRBJ1-4; no clear D gene. Trimming stripped 1 base from V and 8 bases from J, with 8 bases between. The CDR3 spans 13 residues. Germline V gene sequence: CDR1 KGHSH, CDR2 LQKENI. The CDR3 DNA follows: TGTGCCAGCTCACCACATCCTAGGGAAAAACTGTTTTTT. This sequence encodes CASSPHPREKLFF.

This chain joins TRBV19 and TRBJ1-1; 10 positions match TRBD1. V shed 1 base and J 6 bases; nucleotides not matched to a gene: 2. This CDR3 comprises 14 residues. Germline V CDR1 and CDR2: LNHDA, SQIVND (reference sequence). The CDR3 is CASSIGQGAPEAFF. CDR3 bases: TGTGCCAGTAGTATAGGACAGGGGGCCCCTGAAGCTTTCTTT. Looking up the rest from reference TRBV19 and TRBJ1-1 gives the full variable domain: DGGITQSPKYLFRKEGQNVTLSCEQNLNHDAMYWYRQDPGQGLRLIYYSQIVNDFQKGDIAEGYSVSREKKESFPLTVTSAQKNPTAFYLCASSIGQGAPEAFFGQGTRLTVV.

The J gene is TRBJ1-1, the V gene TRBV6-2 or TRBV6-3; perhaps TRBD1 as D (5 bases). The CDR3 contains 15 residues. The germline V gene encodes CDR1 MNHEY and CDR2 SVGEGT. Between the trimmed V and J ends, which lost 3 bases and 1 base, there was a span of 12 bases. Here the CDR3 reads CASSYRGTGNTEAFF. The CDR3 bases are TGTGCCAGCAGTTATAGGGGAACGGGGAACACTGAAGCTTTCTTT.

Here the CDR3 DNA reads TGCAGTGCTAGTCAGGGGTTTAGCACAGATACGCAGTATTTT. Amino acid sequence: CSASQGFSTDTQYF. This chain joins TRBV20-1 and TRBJ2-3; a weak D match, TRBD1 (6 bases). The germline gives CDR1 DFQATT, CDR2 SNEGSKA (reference sequence). The CDR3 loop spans 14 amino acids. V was pared by 3 bases and J by 0 bases, with 10 bases between.

J is TRBJ1-5 and V is TRBV28, with D possibly TRBD1 on 6 matching bases. V lost 5 bases and J 12 bases, leaving 14 bases between the germline ends. Germline V CDR1 and CDR2: MDHEN, SYDVKM. The CDR3 contains 12 residues. The CDR3 nucleotides read TGTGCCAGCAGTCACCGGGACACCTTCCAGCATTTT. Its translation: CASSHRDTFQHF.

The rearrangement uses TRBV3-1 (or the pseudogene TRBV3-2) and TRBJ2-5; TRBD2 aligns across 8 bases. This CDR3 region has 16 residues. The germline CDR1 and CDR2 sequences are LGHDT and YNNKEL (reference sequence). The junction had 8 bases not matched to a gene; V was cut back by 0 bases and J by 5 bases. The CDR3 spells CASSQEIQRGKETQYF. CDR3 in DNA: TGTGCCAGCAGCCAAGAAATCCAGCGGGGGAAGGAGACCCAGTACTTC.

The gene calls are TRBV6-5 and TRBJ1-1, with no clear D. V was pared by 2 bases and J by 4 bases, with 11 bases between. Looked up from germline, CDR1 is MNHEY and CDR2 is SVGAGI. CDR3 length equals 14 residues. DNA of the CDR3: TGTGCCAGCAGTTACGGAGCCGCGGGCACTGAAGCTTTCTTT. As protein: CASSYGAAGTEAFF.

The J gene is TRBJ1-2, the V gene TRBV10-3; TRBD1 is a possible D gene (5 bases). Between the trimmed V and J ends, which lost 6 bases and 6 bases, there was a span of 14 bases. Germline CDR1 and CDR2: ENHRY and SYGVKD. The CDR3 contains 13 residues. The CDR3 region is CAIRGEGRNGYTF. In nucleotides, the CDR3 is TGTGCCATCAGGGGGGAGGGAAGGAATGGCTACACCTTC.

The rearrangement joins TRBV5-1 to TRBJ1-2; no firm D call. The CDR3 totals 14 residues. V dropped 4 bases and J dropped 7 bases, with 17 bases sitting between them. The germline CDR1 and CDR2 sequences are SGHRS and YFSETQ. The CDR3 loop is CASSPDGRGGGYTF. The CDR3 bases are TGCGCCAGCAGCCCGGACGGCAGAGGAGGTGGCTACACCTTC.

On this clone: One end of the junction fails to match germline, which may point to a read error. The genes are TRBV5-1 and TRBJ2-7; TRBD1 agrees at 9 bases. This CDR3 has 11 residues. Per germline, CDR1 SGHRS and CDR2 YFSETQ. CDR3 in DNA: TGCGCCAGCAGCTCCTGGACAGGGGACTGCTTC. This codes for CASSSWTGDCF.

The CDR3: CASSIISQGNYGYTF. CDR3 DNA sequence: TGTGCCAGTAGTATTATCTCACAGGGGAACTATGGCTACACCTTC. The chain employs TRBV19 and TRBJ1-2; TRBD1 matches at 7 bases. Germline trimming cut 3 bases from V and 2 bases from J; bases unmatched to any gene: 6. Germline CDR1 and CDR2: LNHDA and SQIVND (reference sequence). The CDR3 sequence is 15 residues long.

The chain combines TRBV9 with TRBJ1-2, with TRBD1 identical over 7 bases. Germline loops: CDR1 SGDLS, CDR2 YYNGEE. The CDR3 has 17 amino acids. Trimming cost V 0 bases and J 1 base; bases outside gene matches: 9. The chain's CDR3 is CASSVGSGTALNYGYTF. The CDR3 nucleotides are TGTGCCAGCAGCGTAGGGTCCGGGACAGCTCTTAACTATGGCTACACCTTC.

The chain carries TRBV9 and TRBJ1-2, with TRBD1 matching over 8 bases. CDR1 and CDR2 from the germline V gene are SGDLS and YYNGEE. Trimming removed 3 bases from V and 5 bases from J; junction bases left unmatched: 12. This CDR3 has 16 amino acids. This CDR3 is CASSATGQESGYGYTF. CDR3 nucleotides: TGTGCCAGCAGCGCCACGGGACAGGAGTCTGGATATGGCTACACCTTC.

The chain combines TRBV24-1 with TRBJ2-6; D gene uncertain. This CDR3 contains 13 residues. CDR1 is KGHDR, CDR2 SFDVKD, per germline. Between the trimmed V and J ends, which lost 11 bases and 0 bases, there was a span of 7 bases. For the CDR3, the DNA is TGTGCCATCCAGGTCTCTGGGGCCAACGTCCTGACTTTC. As protein: CAIQVSGANVLTF.

This clone has just a few counts. V and J are TRBV7-9 and TRBJ1-2, with D possibly TRBD1 on 6 matching bases. There are 17 residues in the CDR3. The germline gives CDR1 SEHNR, CDR2 FQNEAQ (reference sequence). Trimming cost V 4 bases and J 1 base, with 19 bases left between them. The CDR3 region has the DNA TGTGCCAGCAGCTCTACTCAAGACAGGAGCGATAACTATGGCTACACCTTC. This gives the protein CASSSTQDRSDNYGYTF. The full variable domain, its missing parts supplied by reference TRBV7-9 and TRBJ1-2, is DTGVSQNPRHKITKRGQNVTFRCDPISEHNRLYWYRQTLGQGPEFLTYFQNEAQLEKSRLLSDRFSAERPKGSFSTLEIQRTEQGDSAMYLCASSSTQDRSDNYGYTFGSGTRLTVV.

V usage is TRBV7-2 and J usage is TRBJ2-7, with 8 bases aligning to TRBD2. The V gene's germline CDR1 is SGHTA and CDR2 FQGNSA. Trimming took 5 bases from V and 3 from J; bases not matched to a gene: 3. The CDR3 loop spans 13 amino acids. The CDR3 loop reads CASSPSGGYEQYF. The CDR3 DNA follows: TGTGCCAGCAGCCCCAGCGGGGGCTACGAGCAGTACTTC.

The chain carries TRBV10-3 and TRBJ2-3; 7 bases align to TRBD2. The CDR3 sequence is 16 residues long. Germline V gene sequence: CDR1 ENHRY, CDR2 SYGVKD. The ends lost 0 bases at V and 1 base at J; junction bases unmatched: 4. CDR3 residues: CAISESRLAGTDTQYF. The CDR3, as DNA: TGTGCCATCAGTGAGTCGAGGCTAGCGGGCACAGATACGCAGTATTTT.